This T cell receptor (beta chain) was recovered during a study of memory CD4+ T cells and cytomegalovirus serostatus. The overall study: Of the healthy Belgian adults, 9 were CMV seropositive and 20 to 25 seronegative.

As to this clone: The antigen remains unidentified.

Using immunoSEQ multiplex PCR, the repertoire was profiled, and TCRdb retains in-frame clones only, with some absent. The profile covers 50,000 to 70,000 clones, with less than 80% appearing a single time and 0.65% to 0.9% taken by the ten largest. Study-level findings and limits: The CMV-associated TCR signature appears largely within the CD4+ memory repertoire. Of 150 to 200 reported CMV TCRbeta sequences, 67 were found in memory CD4+ repertoires.

The germline V gene has CDR1 SEHNR and CDR2 FQNEAQ (reference sequence). The CDR3 sequence is 17 residues long. V lost 5 bases, J lost 7 bases, and 17 bases stayed unmatched. Single viable CD3+CD4+CD8-CD45RO+ cells were sorted as the memory CD4+ T cells. Total CD4+ T cells were enriched by CD4 positive selection. The receptor was isolated from an adult in good health and CMV-seronegative. The sequencing input was memory CD4+ T cells from blood. The rearrangement links TRBV7-9 to TRBJ2-1; 7 nucleotides line up with TRBD2. The CDR3 sequence: CASSRAVGGAQPNEQFF. The CDR3 DNA sequence: TGTGCCAGCAGCCGCGCGGTGGGAGGGGCTCAGCCGAATGAGCAGTTCTTC.